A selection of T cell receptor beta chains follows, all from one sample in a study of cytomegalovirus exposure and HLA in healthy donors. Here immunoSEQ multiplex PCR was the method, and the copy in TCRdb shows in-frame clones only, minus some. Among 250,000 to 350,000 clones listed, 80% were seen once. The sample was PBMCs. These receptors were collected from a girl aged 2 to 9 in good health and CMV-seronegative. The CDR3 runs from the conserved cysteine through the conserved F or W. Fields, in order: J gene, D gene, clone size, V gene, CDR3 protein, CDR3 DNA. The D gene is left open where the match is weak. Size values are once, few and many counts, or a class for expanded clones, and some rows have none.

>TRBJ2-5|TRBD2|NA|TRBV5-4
CASSQPAGSAETQYF
TGTGCCAGCAGCCAACCAGCGGGGTCAGCGGAGACCCAGTACTTC
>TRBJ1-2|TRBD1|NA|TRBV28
CASTNRGNYGYTF
TGTGCCAGCACTAACAGGGGGAACTATGGCTACACCTTC
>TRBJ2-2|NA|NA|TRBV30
CAWSETRPGELFF
TGTGCCTGGAGTGAGACACGTCCCGGGGAGCTGTTTTTT
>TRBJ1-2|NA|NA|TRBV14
CASSQGFRGYTF
TGTGCCAGCAGCCAAGGCTTCAGGGGCTACACCTTC
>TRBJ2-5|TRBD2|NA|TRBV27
CASSLYRPSSGGAYVQYF
TGTGCCAGCAGTTTATATCGCCCTTCTAGCGGGGGAGCATATGTCCAGTACTTC
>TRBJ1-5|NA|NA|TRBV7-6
CASSFVRSLRSNQPQHF
TGTGCCAGCAGCTTCGTCCGCAGTTTGAGGAGCAATCAGCCCCAGCATTTT
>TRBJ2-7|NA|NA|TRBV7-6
CASSPFRANYEQYF
TGTGCCAGCAGCCCCTTTCGAGCCAACTACGAGCAGTACTTC
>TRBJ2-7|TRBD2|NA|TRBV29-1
CSVEYVGGGSYEQYF
TGCAGCGTTGAATATGTCGGGGGAGGGTCTTACGAGCAGTACTTC
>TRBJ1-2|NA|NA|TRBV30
CAWTGAPNYGYTF
TGTGCCTGGACAGGGGCGCCTAACTATGGCTACACCTTC
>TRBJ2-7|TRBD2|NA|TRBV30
CAWSAFTSGSSYEQYF
TGTGCCTGGAGTGCTTTTACTAGCGGGAGCTCCTACGAGCAGTACTTC
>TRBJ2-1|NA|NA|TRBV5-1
CASSLGGAVYNEQFF
TGCGCCAGTAGCTTGGGTGGGGCGGTCTACAATGAGCAGTTCTTC
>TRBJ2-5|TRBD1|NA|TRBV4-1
CASSQVDRGHVETQYF
TGCGCCAGCAGCCAAGTTGACAGGGGGCATGTAGAGACCCAGTACTTC
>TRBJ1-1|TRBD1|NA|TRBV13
CASSPAGTGWTEAFF
TGTGCCAGCAGCCCGGCCGGGACAGGGTGGACTGAAGCTTTCTTT
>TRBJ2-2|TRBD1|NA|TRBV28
CASSPSHDRVGAGELFF
TGTGCCAGCAGTCCGTCCCACGACAGGGTAGGGGCCGGGGAGCTGTTTTTT
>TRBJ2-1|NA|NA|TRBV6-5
CASSPVWPSGNEQFF
TGTGCCAGCAGTCCCGTCTGGCCCTCGGGGAATGAGCAGTTCTTC
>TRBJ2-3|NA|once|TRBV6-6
CASSKSGWQSFDTQYF
TGTGCCAGCAGTAAGAGCGGGTGGCAAAGTTTCGATACGCAGTATTTT
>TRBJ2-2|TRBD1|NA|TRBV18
CASSPPGQGGTGELFF
TGTGCCAGCTCACCCCCTGGACAGGGTGGCACCGGGGAGCTGTTTTTT
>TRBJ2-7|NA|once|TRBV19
CASSIGSTYEQYF
TGTGCCAGTAGTATAGGGAGCACCTACGAGCAGTACTTC
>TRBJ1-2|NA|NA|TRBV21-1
CASSKQGAGGYTF
TGTGCCAGCAGCAAACAGGGGGCGGGTGGCTACACCTTC
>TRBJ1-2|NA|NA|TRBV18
CASSPRSGRGYTF
TGTGCCAGCTCACCACGCAGTGGTCGCGGCTACACCTTC
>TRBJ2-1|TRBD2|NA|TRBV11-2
CASSLGRRGSQNEQFF
TGTGCCAGCAGCTTAGGGCGGCGCGGGAGCCAAAATGAGCAGTTCTTC
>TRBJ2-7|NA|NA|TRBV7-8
CASSLPAGFAYEQYF
TGTGCCAGCAGCTTACCAGCAGGGTTCGCCTACGAGCAGTACTTC
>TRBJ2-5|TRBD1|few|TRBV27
CASSLYRGPLETQYF
TGTGCCAGCAGTTTGTACAGGGGACCGTTAGAGACCCAGTACTTC
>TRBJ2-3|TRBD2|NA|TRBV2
CASSAQSGGADTQYF
TGTGCCAGCAGTGCCCAAAGCGGGGGGGCGGATACGCAGTATTTT
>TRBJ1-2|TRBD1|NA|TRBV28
CASSLADRVALYGYTF
TGTGCCAGCAGTTTAGCCGACAGGGTCGCCCTCTATGGCTACACCTTC
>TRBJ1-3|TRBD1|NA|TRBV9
CASSVDAGGLSGNTIYF
TGTGCCAGCAGCGTAGATGCAGGGGGCCTCTCTGGAAACACCATATATTTT
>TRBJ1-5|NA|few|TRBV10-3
CAISERGSNQPQHF
TGTGCCATCAGTGAAAGGGGGAGCAATCAGCCCCAGCATTTT
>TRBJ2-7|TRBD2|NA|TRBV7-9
CSSSPQGTSGGAPYEQYF
TGTTCCAGCAGCCCCCAGGGGACTAGCGGGGGGGCGCCCTACGAGCAGTACTTC
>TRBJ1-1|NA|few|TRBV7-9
CASNQGAVGTEAFF
TGTGCCAGCAACCAGGGTGCGGTAGGCACTGAAGCTTTCTTT
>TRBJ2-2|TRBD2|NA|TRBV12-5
CASGLPLAGGPNTGELFF
TGTGCTAGTGGTTTGCCCCTAGCGGGAGGGCCGAACACCGGGGAGCTGTTTTTT
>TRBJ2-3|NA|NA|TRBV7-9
CASNRDTSTDTQYF
TGTGCCAGCAACCGGGACACAAGCACAGATACGCAGTATTTT
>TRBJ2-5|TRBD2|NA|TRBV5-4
CASSLRSVRGRETQYF
TGTGCCAGCAGCTTGCGTTCCGTGCGGGGGAGAGAGACCCAGTACTTC
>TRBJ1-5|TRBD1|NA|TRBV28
CASSLLGAGGAPGYQPQHF
TGTGCCAGCAGTTTATTAGGGGCAGGGGGTGCGCCGGGATATCAGCCCCAGCATTTT
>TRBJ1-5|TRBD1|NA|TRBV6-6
CASRQRDRGYQPQHF
TGTGCCAGCAGACAGCGGGACAGGGGTTATCAGCCCCAGCATTTT
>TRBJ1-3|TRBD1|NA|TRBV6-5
CASSPGQSGNTIYF
TGTGCCAGCAGCCCGGGACAGTCTGGAAACACCATATATTTT
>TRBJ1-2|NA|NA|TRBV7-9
CASSLPGGGEGYGYTF
TGTGCCAGCAGCTTACCCGGCGGAGGGGAGGGCTATGGCTACACCTTC
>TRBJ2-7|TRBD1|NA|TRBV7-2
CASSGHTGVAYEQYF
TGTGCCAGCAGCGGACACACAGGGGTAGCCTACGAGCAGTACTTC
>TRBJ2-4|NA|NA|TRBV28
CASSPPGLAKNIQYF
TGTGCCAGCAGTCCCCCCGGTCTAGCCAAAAACATTCAGTACTTC
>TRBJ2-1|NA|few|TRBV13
CASSLGQGGYEQFF
TGTGCCAGCAGCTTAGGACAAGGCGGCTATGAGCAGTTCTTC
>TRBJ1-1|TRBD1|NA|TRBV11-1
CASSLRTGSMNTEAFF
TGTGCCAGCAGCCTACGGACAGGCTCCATGAACACTGAAGCTTTCTTT
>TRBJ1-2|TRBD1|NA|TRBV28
CASSAPQGRRGYTF
TGTGCCAGCAGTGCGCCACAGGGGAGGCGTGGCTACACCTTC
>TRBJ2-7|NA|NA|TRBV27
CASSLQNLRGEQYF
TGTGCCAGCAGTTTACAAAACCTCCGGGGCGAGCAGTACTTC
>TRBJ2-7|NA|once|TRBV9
CASSVEAGGTYEQYF
TGTGCCAGCAGCGTAGAAGCAGGGGGGACCTACGAGCAGTACTTC
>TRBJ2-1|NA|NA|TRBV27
CASSRWGRGNEQFF
TGTGCCAGCAGCCGCTGGGGCAGGGGCAATGAGCAGTTCTTC